The T cell receptor delta chain described here comes from a study of γδ T cells in repeated Plasmodium falciparum infection. Study details: Each infection was followed by sampling at 21 days, plus baseline and some pre-infection draws. The study's findings and limits: Vgamma9/Vdelta2+ repertoires stayed stably polyclonal over time and infection. Vdelta2-negative gammadelta repertoires appeared less diverse and less shared in Malian than Australian children.

Details on this clone: The antigen is unknown. Only one base separates this from a far larger clonotype, so it likely reflects a read error. This specimen includes other DNA sequences encoding the same CDR3.

TCRdb re-called clones from the multiplex PCR reads using CATT. The top ten hold around 8.6% of the sample, which has around 46,000 delta-chain clones, about 1.5% seen once. Between the trimmed V and J ends, which lost 2 bases and 2 bases, there was a span of 24 bases. The CDR3 length is 21 residues. The germline V gene encodes CDR1 GEAIGNYY and CDR2 EKD. Bulk repertoires came from Vgamma9/Vdelta2+ or Vdelta2-negative gammadelta T cells flow-sorted from PBMC. The sample was gamma-delta T cells from blood. The origin of this receptor is a pool of human donors (malaria-infected and uninfected, not separated). This sequence joins TRDV2 and TRDJ3, with D possibly being TRDD3 (6 bases). The J gene, missing from TCRdb, was assigned here through DNA to germline matching. CDR3 sequence: CACDKRSWGFLKTWDTRQMFF. DNA of the CDR3: TGTGCCTGTGACAAGAGGAGTTGGGGGTTCCTTAAGACCTGGGACACCCGACAGATGTTTTTC.